The 14 T cell receptor beta chains in this list originate from one sample, sequenced in a study of kidney transplant recipient with SARS-CoV-2 infection. Via MiXCR, TCRdb re-called the reads, giving one row per CDR3 protein. The sample contains approximately 240,000 distinct CDR3 sequences, more than 25% of which appear only once. The material was a blood sample, obtained at baseline and on day 111 from a kidney transplant recipient. These receptors were collected from a young adult male patient who had COVID-19 and was a kidney transplant recipient. Part of the T cell pool may stem from the graft donor.

For this clonotype: This may stem from a read error, because a much larger clone lies one nucleotide away. This chain uses TRBV4-1 with TRBJ2-2; D ambiguous. Germline V gives CDR1 MGHRA, CDR2 YSYEKL. The CDR3 runs 14 residues. The CDR3 coding sequence is TGCGCCGGCAGCGAGAACATCTACACCGGGGAGCTGTTTTTT. Amino acid sequence: CAGSENIYTGELFF.

This clonotype was detected ten times or more. The genes are TRBV5-6 and TRBJ2-5, with 13 bases matching TRBD2. The length of the CDR3 is 17 residues. Germline assignment: CDR1 SGHDT and CDR2 YYEEEE. With 2 bases clipped from V and 5 bases from J, the junction kept 9 bases outside the gene matches. DNA for the CDR3: TGTGCCAGCAGCTTCGGACTAGCGGGAGACCCGGGGGAGACCCAGTACTTC. Its translation is CASSFGLAGDPGETQYF.

There are many counts of this clonotype. The chain combines TRBV7-2 with TRBJ2-7, with D perhaps TRBD2 (7 bases). Between the trimmed V and J ends, which lost 1 base and 3 bases, there was a span of 13 bases. Germline assignment: CDR1 SGHTA and CDR2 FQGNSA. The CDR3 extends over 15 amino acids. The chain's CDR3 is CASSLEGGRIYEQYF. The CDR3 coding sequence is TGTGCCAGCAGCTTAGAGGGGGGGCGGATCTACGAGCAGTACTTC.

This clonotype was counted a few times. The chain uses TRBV5-8 and TRBJ2-3; 7 bases line up with TRBD1. This CDR3 has 14 amino acids. The germline V gene has CDR1 SGHTS and CDR2 YDEGEE. Germline trimming cut 5 bases from V and 5 bases from J; bases unmatched to any gene: 8. CDR3 sequence (DNA): TGTGCCAGCAGTGCAACAGGGGTGGTAGATACGCAGTATTTT. Encoded protein: CASSATGVVDTQYF.

On this clonotype: A much larger clone differs by one base, so this may be a read error. The rearrangement links TRBV7-3 to TRBJ2-7, with 7 nucleotides matching TRBD2. Germline V CDR1 and CDR2: SGHTA, FQGTGA. The CDR3 consists of 13 residues. CDR3 DNA sequence: TGTGCCAGCAGCTTAAAACCAGCGGGAAATCAGCACTTC. Translation: CASSLKPAGNQHF. Full variable domain (rest looked up from reference TRBV7-3 and TRBJ2-7): GAGVSQTPSNKVTEKGKYVELRCDPISGHTALYWYRQSLGQGPEFLIYFQGTGAADDSGLPNDRFFAVRPEGSVSTLKIQRTERGDSAVYLCASSLKPAGNQHFGPGTRLTVT.

This clonotype has a count of ten or more. V gene TRBV2 combines with J gene TRBJ2-5; 11 nucleotides match TRBD2. V trimming: 6 bases; J trimming: 2 bases; junction bases outside the gene matches: 2. CDR1 and CDR2 from the germline V gene are SNHLY and FYNNEI. The CDR3 has 14 amino acids. The CDR3 here is CASSRTSGQETQYF. CDR3 in DNA: TGTGCCAGCAGCCGGACTAGCGGGCAAGAGACCCAGTACTTC.

A note on this clonotype: Given a much more abundant clone one base away, this may be a read error. V usage is TRBV7-2 and J usage is TRBJ1-2; D is perhaps TRBD1 (5 bases). This CDR3 is built from 17 residues. CDR1 is SGHTA and CDR2 is FQGNSA in the germline V gene. The CDR3 DNA reads as TGTGCCATCAGCTTAGAAGGCAGGGCCCGGGGAAACTATGGCTACACCTTC. Translated: CAISLEGRARGNYGYTF.

On this clonotype: A much larger clone differs from this one at a single base, so this may be a read error. J is TRBJ1-4 and V is TRBV7-9; no definite D call. Germline assignment: CDR1 SEHNR and CDR2 FQNEAQ (reference sequence). The CDR3 consists of 15 residues. CDR3 DNA sequence: TGTGCCAGCAACTTAGGAAGGGCAACTAATGAAAAACTGTTTTTT. This gives the protein CASNLGRATNEKLFF. Using reference TRBV7-9 and TRBJ1-4 for the parts outside the CDR3, the full variable domain is DTGVSQNPRHKITKRGQNVTFRCDPISEHNRLYWYRQTLGQGPEFLTYFQNEAQLEKSRLLSDRFSAERPKGSFSTLEIQRTEQGDSAMYLCASNLGRATNEKLFFGSGTQLSVL.

On this clonotype: With a much larger clone just one base away, this may be a read error. The chain employs TRBV19 and TRBJ2-4; D gene unclear. The J call may be mistaken, given a closer DNA end match to TRBJ2-7. The CDR3 contains 15 residues. Germline values: CDR1 LNHDA, CDR2 SQIVND (reference sequence). CDR3 protein: CASSIIGAGSYEQYF. CDR3 bases: TGTGCCAGTAGTATAATTGGAGCTGGCTCCTACGAGCAGTACTTC.

This chain connects TRBV4-3 to TRBJ1-2; no clear D gene. CDR3 length equals 17 residues. Trimming shortened V by 5 bases and J by 4 bases, and 23 bases separated the two germline ends. Germline V CDR1 and CDR2: LGHNA, YSLEER. The CDR3: CASSNLLGRRKTYGYTF. The CDR3 DNA follows: TGCGCCAGCAGCAATTTACTAGGACGTCGAAAGACCTATGGCTACACCTTC.

Note on this clonotype: This may come from a read error, since a much larger clone is one base off. CDR3 in amino acids: CASSTQKRSRKTNGYTF. CDR3 in DNA: TGCGCCAGCAGTACGCAGAAAAGATCGCGAAAGACCAATGGCTACACCTTC. This chain links TRBV10-1 with TRBJ1-2; D unresolved. CDR3 length equals 17 residues. Trimming pared 5 bases from V and 6 bases from J, leaving 25 bases between. Per the germline V gene, CDR1 is WNHNN and CDR2 is SYGVQD (reference sequence).

The sample holds many counts of this clonotype. This chain connects TRBV21-1 to TRBJ2-3; TRBD2 was called by the table and not checked on the DNA. TRBV21-1 is labeled a pseudogene. The CDR3 is made up of 17 amino acids. This CDR3 is CASSRGLATVMQDTQYF. In DNA, the CDR3 is TGTGCCAGCAGCAGGGGTCTAGCTACAGTCATGCAAGATACGCAGTATTTT.

This clonotype turned up a few times. A read error is possible here, since a much larger clone lies one base away. V usage is TRBV25-1 and J usage is TRBJ2-7, with D maybe TRBD1 (6 bases). This CDR3 is built from 16 residues. The germline CDR1 and CDR2 sequences are MGHDK and SYGVNS. In nucleotides, the CDR3 is TGTACCAGCAGTGAATCTGGGGGCGATGGGTCCTACGAGCAGTACTTC. Its translation: CTSSESGGDGSYEQYF.

This clonotype was counted ten times or more. This chain joins TRBV7-8 and TRBJ2-2, with a weak D call TRBD1 (6 bases). V lost 1 base to trimming and J lost 9 bases, with 15 bases between them. CDR1 and CDR2 (germline): SGHVS, FQNEAQ. The CDR3 is 15 residues long. The CDR3 spells CASSLVRTDGRELFF. The CDR3 region has the DNA TGTGCCAGCAGCTTAGTCCGGACAGACGGCAGGGAGCTGTTTTTT.